This T cell receptor (beta chain) derives from a study of T cells in Graves' hyperthyroidism and ophthalmopathy. About the study: Peripheral blood was collected at initial diagnosis, before any treatment. Study-wide points: A 13 V-J model separated ophthalmopathy from stable hyperthyroidism.

Graves' hyperthyroidism is called stable when ophthalmopathy does not progress within 18 months. From more than 9 ml of fresh peripheral blood, PBMCs were isolated. This CDR3 is 14 amino acids long. Germline values: CDR1 SGHTA, CDR2 FQGNSA. The V gene end was trimmed by 3 bases and the J gene end by 9 bases; junction bases not matched to a gene: 6. Amplification of TCR beta CDR3 regions used RNA as the template. First-round RT-PCR with HTBI primers amplified the TCR CDR3 region. TCRdb ran MiXCR on the multiplex PCR reads and lists one entry per CDR3 protein. The data show roughly 700,000 distinct CDR3 sequences, over 35% seen once. Concerning this clonotype itself: Its antigen is not identified. Given a much more abundant clone one base away, this may be a read error.

The chain has TRBV7-2 and TRBJ1-4, with 8 bases that match TRBD1. The sequencing sample was made of blood. The TCR comes from a woman aged 40-49 years with Graves' hyperthyroidism. For the CDR3, the DNA is TGTGCCAGCAGCTTGGGACAGGTCTACCAAAAACTGTTTTTT. It encodes CASSLGQVYQKLFF. The variable domain in full, completed from reference TRBV7-2 and TRBJ1-4, reads GAGVSQSPSNKVTEKGKDVELRCDPISGHTALYWYRQSLGQGLEFLIYFQGNSAPDKSGLPSDRFSAERTGGSVSTLTIQRTQQEDSAVYLCASSLGQVYQKLFFGSGTQLSVL.